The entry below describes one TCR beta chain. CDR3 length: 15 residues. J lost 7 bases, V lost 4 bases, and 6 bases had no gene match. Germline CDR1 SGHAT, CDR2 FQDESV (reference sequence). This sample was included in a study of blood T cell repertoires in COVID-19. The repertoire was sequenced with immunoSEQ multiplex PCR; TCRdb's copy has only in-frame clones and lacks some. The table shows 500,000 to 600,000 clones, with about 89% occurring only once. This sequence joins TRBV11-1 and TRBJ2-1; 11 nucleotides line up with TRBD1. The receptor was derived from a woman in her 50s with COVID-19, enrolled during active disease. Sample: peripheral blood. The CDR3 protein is CASSSVDRGRNEQFF. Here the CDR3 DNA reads TGTGCCAGCAGCTCGGTGGACAGGGGGCGGAATGAGCAGTTCTTC.